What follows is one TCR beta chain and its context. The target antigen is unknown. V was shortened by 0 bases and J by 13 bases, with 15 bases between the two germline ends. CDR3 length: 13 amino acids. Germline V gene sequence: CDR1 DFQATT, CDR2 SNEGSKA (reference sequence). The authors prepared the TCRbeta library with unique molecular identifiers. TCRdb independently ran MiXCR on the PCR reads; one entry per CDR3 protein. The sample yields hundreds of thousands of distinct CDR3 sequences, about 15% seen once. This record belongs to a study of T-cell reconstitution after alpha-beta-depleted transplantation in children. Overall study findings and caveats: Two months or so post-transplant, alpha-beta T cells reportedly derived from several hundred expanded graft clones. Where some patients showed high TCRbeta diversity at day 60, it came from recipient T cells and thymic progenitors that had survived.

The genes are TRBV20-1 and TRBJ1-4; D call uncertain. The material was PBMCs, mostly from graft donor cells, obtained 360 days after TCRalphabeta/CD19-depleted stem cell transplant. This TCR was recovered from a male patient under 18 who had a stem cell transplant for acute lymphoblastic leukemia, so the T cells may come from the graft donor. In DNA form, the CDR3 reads TGCAGTGCTAGAGAGTCCCGGGCGGGGAGACTGTTTTTT. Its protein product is CSARESRAGRLFF.